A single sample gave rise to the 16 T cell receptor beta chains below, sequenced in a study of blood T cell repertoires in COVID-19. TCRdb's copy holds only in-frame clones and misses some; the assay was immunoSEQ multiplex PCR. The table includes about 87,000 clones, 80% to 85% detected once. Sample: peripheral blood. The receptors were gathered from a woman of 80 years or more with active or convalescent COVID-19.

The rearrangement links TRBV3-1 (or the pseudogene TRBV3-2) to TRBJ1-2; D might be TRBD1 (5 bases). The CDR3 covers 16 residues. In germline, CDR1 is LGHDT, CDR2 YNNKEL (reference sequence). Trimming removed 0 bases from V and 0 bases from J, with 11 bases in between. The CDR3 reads CASSQEGTGANYGYTF. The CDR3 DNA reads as TGTGCCAGCAGCCAAGAGGGCACAGGAGCTAACTATGGCTACACCTTC.

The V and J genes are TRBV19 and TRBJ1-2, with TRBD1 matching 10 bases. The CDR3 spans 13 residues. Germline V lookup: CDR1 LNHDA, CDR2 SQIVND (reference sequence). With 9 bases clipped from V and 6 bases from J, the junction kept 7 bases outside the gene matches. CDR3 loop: CASRAGTGDGYTF. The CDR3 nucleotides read TGTGCCAGCCGAGCCGGGACAGGGGATGGCTACACCTTC.

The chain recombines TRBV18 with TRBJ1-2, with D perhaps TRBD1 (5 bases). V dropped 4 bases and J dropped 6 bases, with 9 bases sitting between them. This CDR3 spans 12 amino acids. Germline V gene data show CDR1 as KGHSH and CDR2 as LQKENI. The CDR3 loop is CASSLIGDGYTF. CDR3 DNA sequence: TGTGCCAGCTCACTCATAGGGGATGGCTACACCTTC.

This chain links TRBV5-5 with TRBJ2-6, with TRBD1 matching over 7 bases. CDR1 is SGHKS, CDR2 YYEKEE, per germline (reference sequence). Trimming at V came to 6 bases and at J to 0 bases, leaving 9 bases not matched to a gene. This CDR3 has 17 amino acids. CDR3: CASIWTGAASGANVLTF. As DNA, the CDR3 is TGTGCCAGCATCTGGACAGGCGCAGCCTCTGGGGCCAACGTCCTGACTTTC.

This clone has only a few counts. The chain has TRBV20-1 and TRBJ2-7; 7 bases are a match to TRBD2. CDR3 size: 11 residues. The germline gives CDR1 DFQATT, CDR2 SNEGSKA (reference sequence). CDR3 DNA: TGCAGGGCGGCTAGCGGACACGAGCAGTACTTC. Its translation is CRAASGHEQYF.

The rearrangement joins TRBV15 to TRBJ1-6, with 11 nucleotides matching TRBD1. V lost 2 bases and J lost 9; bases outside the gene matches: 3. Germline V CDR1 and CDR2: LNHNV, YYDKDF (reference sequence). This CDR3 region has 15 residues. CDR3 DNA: TGTGCCACCAGCAGACAGGGACAGGGGGGTTCACCCCTCCACTTT. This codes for CATSRQGQGGSPLHF. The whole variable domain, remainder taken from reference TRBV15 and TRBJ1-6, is DAMVIQNPRYQVTQFGKPVTLSCSQTLNHNVMYWYQQKSSQAPKLLFHYYDKDFNNEADTPDNFQSRRPNTSFCFLDIRSPGLGDTAMYLCATSRQGQGGSPLHFGNGTRLTVT.

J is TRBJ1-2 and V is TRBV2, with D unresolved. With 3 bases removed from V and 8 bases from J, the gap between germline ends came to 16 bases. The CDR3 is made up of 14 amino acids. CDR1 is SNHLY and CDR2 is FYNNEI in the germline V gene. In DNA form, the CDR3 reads TGTGCCAGCAGTGATAGGGAGCCGAGCTTCGGCTACACCTTC. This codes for CASSDREPSFGYTF.

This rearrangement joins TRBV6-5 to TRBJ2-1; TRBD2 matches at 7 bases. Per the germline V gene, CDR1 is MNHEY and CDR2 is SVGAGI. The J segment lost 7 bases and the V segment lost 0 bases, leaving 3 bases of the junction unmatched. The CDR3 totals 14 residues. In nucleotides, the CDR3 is TGTGCCAGCAGTTACTCGGGCGGGGGTAATGAGCAGTTCTTC. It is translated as CASSYSGGGNEQFF.

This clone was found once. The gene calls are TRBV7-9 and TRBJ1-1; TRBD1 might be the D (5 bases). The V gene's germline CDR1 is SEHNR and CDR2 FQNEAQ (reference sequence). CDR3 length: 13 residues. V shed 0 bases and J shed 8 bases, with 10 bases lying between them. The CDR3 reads CASSLAGGSEAFF. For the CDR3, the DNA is TGTGCCAGCAGCTTAGCGGGGGGTTCAGAAGCTTTCTTT.

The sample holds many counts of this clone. This CDR3 reads CASSLGRGRSGNTIYF. CDR3 sequence (DNA): TGTGCCAGCAGCTTAGGGCGCGGCCGCTCTGGAAACACCATATATTTT. The chain joins TRBV7-6 to TRBJ1-3; no reliable D call. Trimming pared 1 base from V and 0 bases from J, leaving 10 bases between. The CDR3 loop spans 16 amino acids. CDR1 and CDR2 (germline): SGHVS, FNYEAQ.

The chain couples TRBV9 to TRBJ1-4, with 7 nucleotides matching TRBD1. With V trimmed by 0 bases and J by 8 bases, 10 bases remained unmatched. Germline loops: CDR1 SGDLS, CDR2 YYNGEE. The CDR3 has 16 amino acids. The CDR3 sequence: CASSVDIGTVGEKLFF. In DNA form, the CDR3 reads TGTGCCAGCAGCGTAGATATTGGGACAGTCGGGGAAAAACTGTTTTTT.

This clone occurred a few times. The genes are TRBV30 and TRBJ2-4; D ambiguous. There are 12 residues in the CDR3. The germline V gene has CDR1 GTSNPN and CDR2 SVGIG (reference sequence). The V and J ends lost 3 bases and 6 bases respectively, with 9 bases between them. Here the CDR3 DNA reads TGTGCCTGGAGCCTAATCGTAAACATTCAGTACTTC. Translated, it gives CAWSLIVNIQYF. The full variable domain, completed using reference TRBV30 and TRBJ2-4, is SQTIHQWPATLVQPVGSPLSLECTVEGTSNPNLYWYRQAAGRGLQLLFYSVGIGQISSEVPQNLSASRPQDRQFILSSKKLLLSDSGFYLCAWSLIVNIQYFGAGTRLSVL.

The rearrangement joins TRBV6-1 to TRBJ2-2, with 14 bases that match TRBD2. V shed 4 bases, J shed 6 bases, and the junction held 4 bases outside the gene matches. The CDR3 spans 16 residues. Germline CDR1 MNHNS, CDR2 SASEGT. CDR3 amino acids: CASSGGLAGAAGELFF. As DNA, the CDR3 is TGTGCCAGCAGTGGGGGACTAGCGGGAGCCGCCGGGGAGCTGTTTTTT.

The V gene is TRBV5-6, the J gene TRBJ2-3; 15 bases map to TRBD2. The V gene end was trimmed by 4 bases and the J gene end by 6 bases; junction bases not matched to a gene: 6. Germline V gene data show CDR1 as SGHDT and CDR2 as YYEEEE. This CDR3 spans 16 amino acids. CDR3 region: CASSHGLAGGMDTQYF. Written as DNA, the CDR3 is TGTGCCAGCAGCCACGGACTAGCGGGAGGGATGGATACGCAGTATTTT.

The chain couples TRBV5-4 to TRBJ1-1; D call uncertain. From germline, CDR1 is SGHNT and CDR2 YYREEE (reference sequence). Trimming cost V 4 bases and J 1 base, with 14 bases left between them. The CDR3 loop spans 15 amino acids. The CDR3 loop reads CASSRRESGNTEAFF. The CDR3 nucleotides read TGTGCCAGCAGCCGCCGGGAGTCCGGGAACACTGAAGCTTTCTTT.

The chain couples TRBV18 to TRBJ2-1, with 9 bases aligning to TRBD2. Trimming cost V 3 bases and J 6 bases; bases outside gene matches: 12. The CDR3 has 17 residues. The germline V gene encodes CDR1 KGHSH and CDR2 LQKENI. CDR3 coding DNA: TGTGCCAGCTCACCCGTGTATGCGGGAGGGGCATTCAATGAGCAGTTCTTC. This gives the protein CASSPVYAGGAFNEQFF.